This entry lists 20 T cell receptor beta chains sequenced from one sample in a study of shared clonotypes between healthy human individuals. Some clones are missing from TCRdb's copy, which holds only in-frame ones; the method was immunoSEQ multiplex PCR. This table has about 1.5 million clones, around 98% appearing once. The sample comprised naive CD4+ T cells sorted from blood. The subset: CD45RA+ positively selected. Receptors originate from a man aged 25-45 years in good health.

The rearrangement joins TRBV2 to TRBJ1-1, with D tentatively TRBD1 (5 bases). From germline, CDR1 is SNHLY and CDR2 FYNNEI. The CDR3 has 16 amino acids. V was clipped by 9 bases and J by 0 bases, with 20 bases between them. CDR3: CASKPTLGPMNTEAFF. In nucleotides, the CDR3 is TGTGCCAGTAAACCTACACTGGGACCTATGAACACTGAAGCTTTCTTT.

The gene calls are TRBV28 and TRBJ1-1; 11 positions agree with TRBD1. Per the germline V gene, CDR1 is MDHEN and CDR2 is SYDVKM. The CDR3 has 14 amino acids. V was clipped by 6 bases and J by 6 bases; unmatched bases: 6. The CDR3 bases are TGTGCCAGCAGCAAGGGACAGGGGGGAGCTGAAGCTTTCTTT. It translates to CASSKGQGGAEAFF. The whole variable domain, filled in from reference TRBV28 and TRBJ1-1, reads DVKVTQSSRYLVKRTGEKVFLECVQDMDHENMFWYRQDPGLGLRLIYFSYDVKMKEKGDIPEGYSVSREKKERFSLILESASTNQTSMYLCASSKGQGGAEAFFGQGTRLTVV.

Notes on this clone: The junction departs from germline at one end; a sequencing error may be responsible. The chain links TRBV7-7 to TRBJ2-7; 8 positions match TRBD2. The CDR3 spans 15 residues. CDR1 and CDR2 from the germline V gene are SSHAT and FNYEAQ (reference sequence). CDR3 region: CASSLGLAGTYEQYF. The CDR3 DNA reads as TGTGCTAGCAGCTTAGGGCTAGCGGGCACCTACGAGCAGTACTTC.

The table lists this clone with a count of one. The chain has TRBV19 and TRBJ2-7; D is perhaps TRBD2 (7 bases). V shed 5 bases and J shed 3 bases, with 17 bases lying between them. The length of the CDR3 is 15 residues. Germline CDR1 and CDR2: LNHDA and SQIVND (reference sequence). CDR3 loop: CASSLRGGQFYEQYF. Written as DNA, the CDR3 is TGTGCCAGTAGTCTGAGGGGGGGCCAGTTCTACGAGCAGTACTTC.

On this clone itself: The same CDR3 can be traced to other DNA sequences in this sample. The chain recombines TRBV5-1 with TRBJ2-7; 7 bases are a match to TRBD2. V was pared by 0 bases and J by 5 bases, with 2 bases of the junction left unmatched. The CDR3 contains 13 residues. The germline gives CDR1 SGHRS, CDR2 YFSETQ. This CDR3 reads CASSLGAGDEQYF. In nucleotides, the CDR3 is TGCGCCAGCAGCTTGGGTGCGGGGGACGAGCAGTACTTC.

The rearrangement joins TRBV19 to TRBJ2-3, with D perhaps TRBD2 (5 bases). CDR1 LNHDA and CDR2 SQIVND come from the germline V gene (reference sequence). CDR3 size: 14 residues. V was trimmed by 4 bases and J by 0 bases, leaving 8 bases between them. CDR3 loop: CASSSGLSTDTQYF. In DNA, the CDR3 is TGTGCCAGTAGTAGCGGGCTTAGCACAGATACGCAGTATTTT.

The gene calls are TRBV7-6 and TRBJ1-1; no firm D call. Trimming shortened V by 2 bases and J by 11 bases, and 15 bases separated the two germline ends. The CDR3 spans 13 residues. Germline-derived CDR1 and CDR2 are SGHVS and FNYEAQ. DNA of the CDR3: TGTGCCAGCAGCTTACGGACTGAGGGAGACGCTTTCTTT. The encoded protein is CASSLRTEGDAFF. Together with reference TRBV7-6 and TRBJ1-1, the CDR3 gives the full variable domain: GAGVSQSPRYKVTKRGQDVALRCDPISGHVSLYWYRQALGQGPEFLTYFNYEAQQDKSGLPNDRFSAERPEGSISTLTIQRTEQRDSAMYRCASSLRTEGDAFFGQGTRLTVV.

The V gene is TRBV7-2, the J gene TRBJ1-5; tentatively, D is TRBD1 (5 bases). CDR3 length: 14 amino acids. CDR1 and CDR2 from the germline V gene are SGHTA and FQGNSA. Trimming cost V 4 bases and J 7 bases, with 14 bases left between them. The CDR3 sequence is CASSSGDSRQPQHF. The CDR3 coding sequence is TGTGCCAGCAGCTCTGGGGACTCCAGGCAGCCCCAGCATTTT.

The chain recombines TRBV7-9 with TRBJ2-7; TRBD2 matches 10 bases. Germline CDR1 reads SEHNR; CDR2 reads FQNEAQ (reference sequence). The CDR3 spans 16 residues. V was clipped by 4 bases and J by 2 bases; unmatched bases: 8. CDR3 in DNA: TGTGCCAGCAGCTCCCAGACTAGCGGGTCTACCTACGAGCAGTACTTC. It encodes CASSSQTSGSTYEQYF. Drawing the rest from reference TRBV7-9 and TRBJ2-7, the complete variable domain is DTGVSQNPRHKITKRGQNVTFRCDPISEHNRLYWYRQTLGQGPEFLTYFQNEAQLEKSRLLSDRFSAERPKGSFSTLEIQRTEQGDSAMYLCASSSQTSGSTYEQYFGPGTRLTVT.

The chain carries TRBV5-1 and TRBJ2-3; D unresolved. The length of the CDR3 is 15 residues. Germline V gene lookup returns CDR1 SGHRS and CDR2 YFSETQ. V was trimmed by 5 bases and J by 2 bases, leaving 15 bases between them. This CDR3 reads CASRPGSTHTDTQYF. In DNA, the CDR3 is TGCGCCAGCAGGCCTGGGTCGACCCACACAGATACGCAGTATTTT. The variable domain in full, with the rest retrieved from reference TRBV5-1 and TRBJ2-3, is KAGVTQTPRYLIKTRGQQVTLSCSPISGHRSVSWYQQTPGQGLQFLFEYFSETQRNKGNFPGRFSGRQFSNSRSEMNVSTLELGDSALYLCASRPGSTHTDTQYFGPGTRLTVL.

The DNA of the CDR3 is TGTGCCAGCAGCGTAGAGATAGCGGACTACAATGAGCAGTTCTTC. It translates to CASSVEIADYNEQFF. The V call is TRBV9, the J call TRBJ2-1; a weak D match, TRBD2 (6 bases). The V and J ends lost 0 bases and 3 bases respectively, with 10 bases between them. The CDR3 spans 15 residues. Germline V gene data show CDR1 as SGDLS and CDR2 as YYNGEE.

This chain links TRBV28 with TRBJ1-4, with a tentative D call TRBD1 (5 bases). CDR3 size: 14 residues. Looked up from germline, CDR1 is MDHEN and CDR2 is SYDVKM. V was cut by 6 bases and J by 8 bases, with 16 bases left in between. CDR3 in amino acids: CASSLHGDREKLFF. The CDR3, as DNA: TGTGCCAGCAGCCTCCACGGGGACCGGGAAAAACTGTTTTTT.

The CDR3 DNA sequence: TGTGCCAGCAGCCTGACTAGCGCTGCTAGCACAGATACGCAGTATTTT. Encoded protein: CASSLTSAASTDTQYF. The chain has TRBV9 and TRBJ2-3; TRBD2 aligns across 8 bases. The CDR3 totals 16 residues. V lost 4 bases and J lost 0; bases outside the gene matches: 7. CDR1 and CDR2 (germline): SGDLS, YYNGEE.

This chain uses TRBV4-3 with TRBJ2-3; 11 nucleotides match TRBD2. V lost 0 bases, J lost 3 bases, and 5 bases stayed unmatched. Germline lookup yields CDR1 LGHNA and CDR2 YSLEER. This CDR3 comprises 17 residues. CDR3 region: CASSQDLLAGVTDTQYF. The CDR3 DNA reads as TGCGCCAGCAGCCAAGACCTACTAGCGGGAGTTACAGATACGCAGTATTTT.

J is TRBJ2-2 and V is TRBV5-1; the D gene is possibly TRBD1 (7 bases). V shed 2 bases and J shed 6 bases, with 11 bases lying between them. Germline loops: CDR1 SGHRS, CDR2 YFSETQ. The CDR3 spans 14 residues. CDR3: CASSLQGTSGELFF. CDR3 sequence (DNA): TGCGCCAGCAGCTTACAGGGGACTTCCGGGGAGCTGTTTTTT.

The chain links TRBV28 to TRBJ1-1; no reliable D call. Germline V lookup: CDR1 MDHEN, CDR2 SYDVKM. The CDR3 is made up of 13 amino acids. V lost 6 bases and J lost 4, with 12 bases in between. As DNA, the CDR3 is TGTGCCAGCAGAATCGGGCAGGTCACTGAAGCTTTCTTT. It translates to CASRIGQVTEAFF.

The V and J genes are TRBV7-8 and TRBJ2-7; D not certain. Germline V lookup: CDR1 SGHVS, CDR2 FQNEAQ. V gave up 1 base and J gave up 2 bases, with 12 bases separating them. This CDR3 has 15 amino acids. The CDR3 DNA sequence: TGTGCCAGCAGCTTAGTTCGGGTAAAAGCCTACGAGCAGTACTTC. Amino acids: CASSLVRVKAYEQYF.

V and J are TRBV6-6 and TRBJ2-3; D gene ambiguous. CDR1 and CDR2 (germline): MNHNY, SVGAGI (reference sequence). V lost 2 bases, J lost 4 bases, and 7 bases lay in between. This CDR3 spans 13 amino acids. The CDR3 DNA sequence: TGTGCCAGCAGTTACCGAGTGGCAGATACGCAGTATTTT. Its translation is CASSYRVADTQYF.

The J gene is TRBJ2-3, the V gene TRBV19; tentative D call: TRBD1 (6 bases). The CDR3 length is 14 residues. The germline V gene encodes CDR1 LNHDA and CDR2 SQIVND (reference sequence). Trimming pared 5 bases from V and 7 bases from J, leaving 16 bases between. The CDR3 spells CASSQGPSSYTQYF. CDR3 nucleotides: TGTGCCAGTAGTCAGGGGCCTAGTTCTTATACGCAGTATTTT.

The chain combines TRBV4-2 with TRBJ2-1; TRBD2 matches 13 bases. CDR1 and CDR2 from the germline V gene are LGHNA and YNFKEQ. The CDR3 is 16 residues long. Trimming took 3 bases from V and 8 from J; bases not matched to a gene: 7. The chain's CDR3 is CASSQGGLAGEHEQFF. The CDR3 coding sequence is TGTGCCAGCAGCCAGGGAGGACTAGCGGGAGAACATGAGCAGTTCTTC.